The 18 T cell receptor beta chains given below trace back to one sample, sequenced in a study of blood T cell repertoires in COVID-19. This table comes from immunoSEQ multiplex PCR, and its TCRdb copy is limited to in-frame clones, with some not included. The repertoire holds 300,000 to 350,000 clones, with approximately 90% as singletons. The specimen was peripheral blood. The receptors derive from a woman aged 25 to 39 with COVID-19, enrolled during active disease.

This clone was seen only a few times. The J gene is TRBJ2-5, the V gene TRBV2; no clear D gene. CDR3 length equals 13 residues. Germline CDR1 reads SNHLY; CDR2 reads FYNNEI. V lost 6 bases and J lost 5, with 13 bases in between. Here the CDR3 DNA reads TGTGCCAGCAGCCGGGTTGGTGTGGAGACCCAGTACTTC. Its translation: CASSRVGVETQYF. Based on the CDR3 plus reference TRBV2 and TRBJ2-5, the full variable domain is EPEVTQTPSHQVTQMGQEVILRCVPISNHLYFYWYRQILGQKVEFLVSFYNNEISEKSEIFDDQFSVERPDGSNFTLKIRSTKLEDSAMYFCASSRVGVETQYFGPGTRLLVL.

The chain uses TRBV3-1 (or the pseudogene TRBV3-2) and TRBJ2-5; 7 nucleotides agree with TRBD2. Trimming took 4 bases from V and 8 from J; bases not matched to a gene: 7. Germline V gene data show CDR1 as LGHDT and CDR2 as YNNKEL (reference sequence). This CDR3 is built from 13 residues. The CDR3 bases are TGTGCCAGCAGCCCGTTCGAGCGGGGAACCCAGTACTTC. The encoded protein is CASSPFERGTQYF.

This chain connects TRBV28 to TRBJ1-5; 9 nucleotides align to TRBD1. CDR3 length equals 13 residues. The germline V gene has CDR1 MDHEN and CDR2 SYDVKM. The trim removed 10 bases at V and 3 bases at J, leaving 4 bases unmatched. The CDR3 DNA follows: TGTGCCACCGGGGACAGGGACAATCAGCCCCAGCATTTT. Encoded protein: CATGDRDNQPQHF.

V and J are TRBV11-2 and TRBJ1-1; 7 nucleotides match TRBD1. Losses at the gene ends were 5 bases for V and 1 base for J; bases not matched to a gene: 7. In germline, CDR1 is SGHAT, CDR2 FQNNGV. This CDR3 is 15 amino acids long. As DNA, the CDR3 is TGTGCCAGCAGCATACGGACAGGCGCGAACACTGAAGCTTTCTTT. Amino acids: CASSIRTGANTEAFF.

V and J are TRBV19 and TRBJ2-6, with 9 bases aligning to TRBD1. Germline-derived CDR1 and CDR2 are LNHDA and SQIVND (reference sequence). The V segment lost 4 bases and the J segment 0 bases; nucleotides outside the gene matches: 16. The CDR3 runs to 21 residues. The CDR3 protein is CASSRTAGTGLILSGANVLTF. In DNA, the CDR3 is TGTGCCAGTAGTAGAACCGCCGGGACAGGGTTAATTCTCTCTGGGGCCAACGTCCTGACTTTC.

V is TRBV27 and J is TRBJ2-2, with 12 positions matching TRBD2. CDR3 size: 16 residues. Germline CDR1 is MNHEY and CDR2 is SMNVEV (reference sequence). With 7 bases clipped from V and 6 bases from J, the junction kept 9 bases outside the gene matches. The CDR3 region is CASTRTSGRFAGELFF. CDR3 in DNA: TGTGCCAGCACCCGAACTAGCGGGAGGTTCGCCGGGGAGCTGTTTTTT.

The chain combines TRBV27 with TRBJ2-1, with TRBD2 matching over 13 bases. The CDR3 has 17 residues. V dropped 5 bases and J dropped 3; count of bases not matched to a gene: 7. Germline-derived CDR1 and CDR2 are MNHEY and SMNVEV (reference sequence). The CDR3 sequence: CASSPQTSGRIYNEQFF. The CDR3 region has the DNA TGTGCCAGCAGTCCCCAGACTAGCGGGAGGATCTACAATGAGCAGTTCTTC.

This clone occurred a few times. The rearrangement links TRBV27 to TRBJ2-7; 8 bases are shared with TRBD2. This CDR3 contains 14 residues. CDR1 is MNHEY and CDR2 is SMNVEV in the germline V gene (reference sequence). V lost 6 bases and J lost 5; bases outside the gene matches: 9. The CDR3 region is CASSTIGRVHEQYF. CDR3 DNA sequence: TGTGCCAGCAGCACTATCGGGAGGGTCCACGAGCAGTACTTC.

J is TRBJ2-1 and V is TRBV6-5, with 8 bases fitting TRBD2. This CDR3 has 15 amino acids. J lost 7 bases, V lost 2 bases, and 7 bases had no gene match. CDR1 is MNHEY and CDR2 is SVGAGI in the germline V gene. Here the CDR3 DNA reads TGTGCCAGCAGTTACGGAGCGGGAGCTGGGAATGAGCAGTTCTTC. Translation gives CASSYGAGAGNEQFF.

This clone turned up a few times. The J gene is TRBJ2-3, the V gene TRBV11-1; no clear D. Germline loops: CDR1 SGHAT, CDR2 FQDESV (reference sequence). V lost 1 base to trimming and J lost 3 bases, with 11 bases between them. The CDR3 extends over 15 amino acids. The CDR3 sequence is CASSLGMVTTDTQYF. The DNA for the CDR3 is TGTGCCAGCAGCTTAGGGATGGTGACTACAGATACGCAGTATTTT.

The chain has TRBV28 and TRBJ2-7, with TRBD2 matching 10 bases. The CDR3 loop spans 16 amino acids. J lost 2 bases, V lost 2 bases, and 6 bases had no gene match. Germline CDR1 and CDR2: MDHEN and SYDVKM. The CDR3 is CASSLPRTSGTYEQYF. For the CDR3, the DNA is TGTGCCAGCAGTTTACCCCGAACTAGCGGGACCTACGAGCAGTACTTC.

V and J are TRBV7-9 and TRBJ2-1, with TRBD1 as a possible D gene (6 bases). The ends were cut back, 5 bases at V and 9 bases at J, with 14 bases in the middle. Germline CDR1 and CDR2: SEHNR and FQNEAQ (reference sequence). The CDR3 covers 13 residues. This chain's CDR3 is CASSIYRDGEQFF. CDR3 bases: TGTGCCAGCAGCATATACAGGGACGGTGAGCAGTTCTTC.

Comment on this clone: The same CDR3 also results from other DNA sequences found in this sample. This chain joins TRBV5-1 and TRBJ1-3; 7 positions match TRBD1. Germline CDR1 SGHRS, CDR2 YFSETQ. Germline trimming cut 4 bases from V and 0 bases from J; bases unmatched to any gene: 7. The CDR3 spans 16 residues. Here the CDR3 DNA reads TGCGCCAGCAGCCTGGGGGCAGGGGGCTCTGGAAACACCATATATTTT. Protein sequence: CASSLGAGGSGNTIYF.

The chain joins TRBV5-5 to TRBJ1-1; possible D gene TRBD1, 6 bases. Looked up from germline, CDR1 is SGHKS and CDR2 is YYEKEE (reference sequence). Trimming removed 0 bases at V and 1 base at J, with 16 bases between. The CDR3 runs 17 residues. This chain's CDR3 is CASSLGFPTGGNTEAFF. The CDR3 DNA is TGTGCCAGCAGCTTGGGGTTCCCGACAGGCGGGAACACTGAAGCTTTCTTT.

The chain recombines TRBV4-1 with TRBJ2-7, with 13 bases matching TRBD2. J was trimmed by 2 bases and V by 3 bases; bases with no gene match: 10. The CDR3 is 18 amino acids. Germline CDR1 reads MGHRA; CDR2 reads YSYEKL. DNA of the CDR3: TGCGCCAGCAGCCAGGCCCGGACTAGCGGGAGTAGGGCCTACGAGCAGTACTTC. Its translation: CASSQARTSGSRAYEQYF.

This chain connects TRBV5-6 to TRBJ1-2; D unclear. Germline V gives CDR1 SGHDT, CDR2 YYEEEE. This CDR3 is built from 13 residues. V lost 2 bases and J 3 bases, leaving 8 bases between the germline ends. The CDR3 nucleotides read TGTGCCAGCAGCTTTAGTCAGGACTATGGCTACACCTTC. As protein: CASSFSQDYGYTF.

This chain connects TRBV7-9 to TRBJ2-7; 13 bases are shared with TRBD2. Germline assignment: CDR1 SEHNR and CDR2 FQNEAQ (reference sequence). V dropped 5 bases and J dropped 3; count of bases not matched to a gene: 4. The CDR3 has 15 amino acids. CDR3 nucleotides: TGTGCCAGCAGCCACGGGACTAGCGGGAACTACGAGCAGTACTTC. Amino acid sequence: CASSHGTSGNYEQYF.

The chain uses TRBV24-1 and TRBJ2-3; 11 nucleotides line up with TRBD2. CDR3 length equals 18 residues. CDR1 and CDR2 from the germline V gene are KGHDR and SFDVKD. The V segment lost 3 bases and the J segment 3 bases; nucleotides outside the gene matches: 10. CDR3 in amino acids: CATSDPRTSGQLTDTQYF. The CDR3 nucleotides are TGTGCCACCAGTGATCCCCGGACTAGCGGGCAACTTACAGATACGCAGTATTTT.